This T cell receptor (beta chain) originates from a study of technical replicates of blood from a handful of donors. The protocol was immunoSEQ multiplex PCR, while the TCRdb copy is restricted to in-frame clones and leaves out a portion. The data hold some 89,000 clones, with about 95% observed a single time. Germline CDR1 and CDR2: LNHDA and SQIVND (reference sequence). V lost 3 bases, J lost 4 bases, and 6 bases lay in between. The CDR3 is 13 amino acids. The clonotype originates from a human donor in good health. What was sequenced was T cells isolated from PBMCs. V usage is TRBV19 and J usage is TRBJ1-4; no firm D call. The CDR3 region is CASSIGLNEKLFF. As DNA, the CDR3 is TGTGCCAGTAGTATCGGTCTTAATGAAAAACTGTTTTTT.